A single sample gave rise to the 31 T cell receptor beta chains below, sequenced in a study of response to subunit inactivated influenza vaccine. TCRdb re-derived calls from the RT-PCR reads in MiXCR, one entry per CDR3 protein. The table lists about half a million distinct CDR3 sequences, around 8% of them singletons, with over 10% in the top ten. Source: PBMCs from blood, taken roughly 24 months after vaccination. The receptors originated from a man aged 45 to 70 who received an inactivated influenza vaccine.

The chain joins TRBV29-1 to TRBJ2-7; D not resolved. The CDR3 is 13 residues long. The V end lost 4 bases, the J end lost 0 bases, and 10 bases lay between the germline ends. The germline gives CDR1 SQVTM, CDR2 ANQGSEA. The CDR3 nucleotides read TGCAGCGTTGGTGTGGTGGGCTCCTACGAGCAGTACTTC. It yields the protein CSVGVVGSYEQYF.

This clonotype was recorded a few times. This chain uses TRBV12-3 or TRBV12-4 with TRBJ2-7; the match to TRBD2 covers 9 bases. Germline trimming cut 5 bases from V and 5 bases from J; bases unmatched to any gene: 7. The CDR3 loop spans 14 amino acids. This CDR3 reads CASSPGLATNEQYF. CDR3 DNA: TGTGCCAGCAGTCCGGGACTAGCTACCAACGAGCAGTACTTC.

The rearrangement uses TRBV12-3 or TRBV12-4 and TRBJ1-6; D uncertain. CDR3 length: 16 residues. Trimming pared 7 bases from V and 0 bases from J, leaving 13 bases between. The CDR3 sequence: CASTPEGSSYNSPLHF. The DNA of the CDR3 is TGTGCCAGCACCCCGGAAGGTAGCTCCTATAATTCACCCCTCCACTTT.

This clonotype was counted at least ten times. V is TRBV5-1 and J is TRBJ1-6; 7 nucleotides line up with TRBD1. CDR3 size: 16 residues. The germline V gene encodes CDR1 SGHRS and CDR2 YFSETQ. After removal of 2 bases from V and 10 bases from J, the junction contained 12 bases not matched to a gene. The CDR3 DNA reads as TGCGCCAGCAGCTTCGAGTCCGGGACAGCATCATCACCCCTCCACTTT. Protein product: CASSFESGTASSPLHF.

This clonotype was recorded at least ten times. This rearrangement joins TRBV28 to TRBJ2-2; D not resolved. Trimming stripped 9 bases from V and 3 bases from J, with 23 bases between. The CDR3 contains 17 residues. Germline CDR1 is MDHEN and CDR2 is SYDVKM. The chain's CDR3 is CASRTPRRYPDTGELFF. In DNA, the CDR3 is TGTGCCAGTCGAACTCCGCGCAGATACCCGGACACCGGGGAGCTGTTTTTT.

This clonotype was observed a few times. The chain carries TRBV4-1 and TRBJ1-4; possibly TRBD1 for D (5 bases). CDR1 is MGHRA and CDR2 is YSYEKL in the germline V gene. CDR3 length: 15 residues. Trimming stripped 0 bases from V and 10 bases from J, with 15 bases between. This CDR3 is CASSQETQGWGKLFF. The CDR3 DNA reads TGCGCCAGCAGCCAAGAGACCCAGGGTTGGGGAAAACTGTTTTTT.

This clonotype was found many times. The V and J genes are TRBV3-1 and TRBJ2-2, with a tentative D call TRBD2 (6 bases). The CDR3 sequence is 15 residues long. Trimming took off 8 bases at V and 3 bases at J, with 16 bases between the two ends. Germline V gene lookup returns CDR1 LGHDT and CDR2 YNNKEL (reference sequence). The CDR3 nucleotides read TGTGCCAGCCGACGACTAGTTTCAGACACCGGGGAGCTGTTTTTT. The encoded protein is CASRRLVSDTGELFF.

Many counts were recorded for this clonotype. The genes are TRBV20-1 and TRBJ2-3; D is unresolved. The germline V gene has CDR1 DFQATT and CDR2 SNEGSKA (reference sequence). The CDR3 totals 11 residues. V gave up 2 bases and J gave up 4 bases, with 4 bases separating them. DNA of the CDR3: TGCAGTGCTAGAAGCGCAGATACGCAGTATTTT. Its translation: CSARSADTQYF.

This clonotype showed up many times. This rearrangement joins TRBV12-3 or TRBV12-4 to TRBJ1-1; 7 nucleotides line up with TRBD1. The CDR3 spans 13 residues. Trimming removed 5 bases from V and 4 bases from J; junction bases left unmatched: 4. CDR3 bases: TGTGCCAGCAGTACAGGGGCGGCCACTGAAGCTTTCTTT. The encoded protein is CASSTGAATEAFF.

This clonotype has a count of ten or more. The chain links TRBV20-1 to TRBJ2-3, with TRBD2 as a possible D gene (5 bases). Between the trimmed V and J ends, which lost 2 bases and 5 bases, there was a span of 23 bases. This CDR3 contains 17 residues. Germline-derived CDR1 and CDR2 are DFQATT and SNEGSKA (reference sequence). CDR3 DNA sequence: TGCAGTGCTAGACGAGTGAGCGCCGGGATGTGGGGAGATACGCAGTATTTT. Its protein product is CSARRVSAGMWGDTQYF.

This clonotype was seen a few times. This chain links TRBV28 with TRBJ2-7; D gene unclear. Trimming stripped 5 bases from V and 7 bases from J, with 12 bases between. The CDR3 consists of 12 residues. CDR1 and CDR2 (germline): MDHEN, SYDVKM. The CDR3 protein is CASSPTLQEQYF. The CDR3 coding sequence is TGTGCCAGCAGTCCGACCCTTCAAGAGCAGTACTTC.

This clonotype was found a few times. The chain couples TRBV9 to TRBJ1-2, with D possibly TRBD1 on 5 matching bases. Germline V gene lookup returns CDR1 SGDLS and CDR2 YYNGEE. CDR3 length: 13 amino acids. V was pared by 7 bases and J by 7 bases, with 17 bases between. CDR3 protein: CASQDPLGAGYTF. The DNA of the CDR3 is TGTGCCAGCCAGGACCCCCTTGGGGCTGGCTACACCTTC.

The gene calls are TRBV12-3 or TRBV12-4 and TRBJ2-3; TRBD2 matches at 12 bases. The CDR3 contains 18 residues. The V segment lost 3 bases and the J segment 6 bases; nucleotides outside the gene matches: 13. The CDR3 sequence is CASSFVASGRANIDTQYF. CDR3 DNA sequence: TGTGCCAGCAGTTTTGTGGCTAGCGGGAGGGCCAACATCGATACGCAGTATTTT.

The gene calls are TRBV11-2 and TRBJ2-1; a weak D match, TRBD1 (5 bases). This CDR3 is 12 amino acids long. V lost 5 bases to trimming and J lost 13 bases, with 15 bases between them. Germline CDR1 reads SGHAT; CDR2 reads FQNNGV. The CDR3 reads CASSSRPRDQFF. CDR3 DNA sequence: TGTGCCAGCAGCAGCCGCCCCAGGGATCAGTTCTTC.

The sample holds a few counts of this clonotype. The V and J genes are TRBV20-1 and TRBJ1-1, with D tentatively TRBD1 (6 bases). Germline V gene data show CDR1 as DFQATT and CDR2 as SNEGSKA (reference sequence). CDR3 length equals 14 residues. Trimming stripped 3 bases from V and 3 bases from J, with 14 bases between. This CDR3 is CSARARGYYTEAFF. The CDR3, as DNA: TGCAGTGCTAGGGCCAGGGGATATTACACTGAAGCTTTCTTT.

This clonotype was detected only a few times. The rearrangement uses TRBV7-2 and TRBJ1-1; no clear D. The V gene lost 2 bases and the J gene lost 6 bases, with 7 bases spanning the gap. In germline, CDR1 is SGHTA, CDR2 FQGNSA. This CDR3 spans 12 amino acids. The CDR3 spells CASSLRRAEAFF. The DNA for the CDR3 is TGTGCCAGCAGCTTAAGGAGGGCTGAAGCTTTCTTT.

This clonotype was detected ten times or more. The chain is built from TRBV20-1 and TRBJ1-2; tentative D call: TRBD1 (5 bases). The CDR3 contains 14 residues. Germline V CDR1 and CDR2: DFQATT, SNEGSKA (reference sequence). With 2 bases removed from V and 7 bases from J, the gap between germline ends came to 17 bases. In nucleotides, the CDR3 is TGCAGTGCTAGACGTTCCAAGGGGACGAGTGGCTACACCTTC. Protein product: CSARRSKGTSGYTF.

This clonotype has a handful of counts. The chain combines TRBV5-5 with TRBJ1-2; 8 bases fit TRBD1. Losses at the gene ends were 4 bases for V and 10 bases for J; bases not matched to a gene: 6. The length of the CDR3 is 12 residues. CDR1 SGHKS and CDR2 YYEKEE come from the germline V gene (reference sequence). The CDR3 sequence is CASSPEQGAYTF. In DNA form, the CDR3 reads TGTGCCAGCAGCCCAGAGCAGGGGGCCTACACCTTC.

This clonotype has just a few counts. The CDR3, as DNA: TGCAGCGTCGCTAGCGGGGGTCATTCCTACGAGCAGTACTTC. Translating it yields CSVASGGHSYEQYF. The chain links TRBV29-1 to TRBJ2-7, with 10 bases aligning to TRBD2. Per the germline V gene, CDR1 is SQVTM and CDR2 is ANQGSEA. The junction had 6 bases not matched to a gene; V was cut back by 6 bases and J by 1 base. This CDR3 has 14 residues.

This clonotype was detected many times. This chain connects TRBV20-1 to TRBJ2-7; D possibly uses TRBD1 or TRBD2 (5 bases each). This CDR3 comprises 12 residues. Germline CDR1 is DFQATT and CDR2 is SNEGSKA (reference sequence). V lost 7 bases, J lost 3 bases, and 13 bases lay in between. The CDR3 DNA follows: TGCAGTGTTCAGGGAGACGGCTACGAGCAGTACTTC. Its translation is CSVQGDGYEQYF.

In this sample, this clonotype turned up a few times. The rearrangement uses TRBV6-1 and TRBJ2-7; tentatively, D is TRBD1 (7 bases). V was shortened by 2 bases and J by 2 bases, with 16 bases between the two germline ends. The CDR3 runs to 16 residues. Germline values: CDR1 MNHNS, CDR2 SASEGT. The CDR3 loop reads CASSEFPRGETYEQYF. DNA for the CDR3: TGTGCCAGCAGTGAATTTCCCAGGGGGGAGACCTACGAGCAGTACTTC.

This clonotype was seen more than once but under ten times. The chain links TRBV5-1 to TRBJ1-2; 7 bases are a match to TRBD1. Germline CDR1 reads SGHRS; CDR2 reads YFSETQ. The V segment lost 0 bases and the J segment 2 bases; nucleotides outside the gene matches: 4. This CDR3 has 15 residues. The CDR3 sequence is CASSLVTGFNYGYTF. The CDR3 DNA sequence: TGCGCCAGCAGCTTGGTGACAGGGTTCAACTATGGCTACACCTTC.

This clonotype was observed a handful of times. The chain employs TRBV10-3 and TRBJ2-3; 7 bases align to TRBD2. Germline V gives CDR1 ENHRY, CDR2 SYGVKD. V shed 6 bases, J shed 6 bases, and the junction held 18 bases outside the gene matches. The CDR3 loop spans 17 amino acids. CDR3 in amino acids: CAISRYGGGSSGDTQYF. CDR3 nucleotide sequence: TGTGCCATCAGCCGGTACGGTGGCGGGAGTTCCGGGGATACGCAGTATTTT.

This clonotype was recorded at least ten times. The genes are TRBV28 and TRBJ2-2, with 10 bases that match TRBD1. J was trimmed by 5 bases and V by 10 bases; bases with no gene match: 7. Germline V gene sequence: CDR1 MDHEN, CDR2 SYDVKM. CDR3 length: 14 amino acids. CDR3 sequence reads: CATPGTGETGELFF. As DNA, the CDR3 is TGTGCCACCCCTGGGACAGGGGAGACCGGGGAGCTGTTTTTT.

This clonotype was found a few times. This rearrangement joins TRBV11-2 to TRBJ2-1; 7 positions match TRBD2. From germline, CDR1 is SGHAT and CDR2 FQNNGV. CDR3 length: 17 amino acids. J was trimmed by 3 bases and V by 0 bases; bases with no gene match: 8. CDR3 nucleotides: TGTGCCAGCAGCTTAGAGAGTAGCGGGCTCTACTACAATGAGCAGTTCTTC. Its translation: CASSLESSGLYYNEQFF.

The chain carries TRBV11-2 and TRBJ2-3; 11 nucleotides match TRBD2. Per germline, CDR1 SGHAT and CDR2 FQNNGV. Trimming cost V 5 bases and J 7 bases; bases outside gene matches: 8. CDR3 length: 15 residues. DNA of the CDR3: TGTGCCAGCAGCGAAGGGACTAGCGGAAGCCATACGCAGTATTTT. As protein: CASSEGTSGSHTQYF.

This clonotype was counted ten times or more. CDR3 bases: TGTGCCAGCTCAAGACAGGGTCCTACTGAAGCTTTCTTT. Its translation is CASSRQGPTEAFF. The chain couples TRBV18 to TRBJ1-1; 7 bases agree with TRBD1. CDR3 size: 13 residues. After removal of 5 bases from V and 5 bases from J, the junction contained 5 bases not matched to a gene. CDR1 is KGHSH, CDR2 LQKENI, per germline.

The rearrangement joins TRBV20-1 to TRBJ2-7; D is unresolved. Germline V lookup: CDR1 DFQATT, CDR2 SNEGSKA (reference sequence). The CDR3 covers 14 residues. Trimming left V 6 bases short and J 0 bases short, with 15 bases between. As DNA, the CDR3 is TGCAGTGCAAGAAAAACCCAGAGCTCCTACGAGCAGTACTTC. Amino acids: CSARKTQSSYEQYF.

The rearrangement links TRBV10-3 to TRBJ1-4, with TRBD1 identical over 7 bases. This CDR3 spans 13 amino acids. Germline loops: CDR1 ENHRY, CDR2 SYGVKD. V gave up 10 bases and J gave up 3 bases; unmatched junction bases: 5. DNA of the CDR3: TGTGCCACCAGGGGACAGTCTAATGAAAAACTGTTTTTT. Translating gives CATRGQSNEKLFF.

The chain employs TRBV15 and TRBJ2-3; D call uncertain. Germline V gene data show CDR1 as LNHNV and CDR2 as YYDKDF (reference sequence). V was pared by 0 bases and J by 4 bases, with 5 bases between. This CDR3 is 13 amino acids long. The CDR3 is CATSRDTADTQYF. In DNA form, the CDR3 reads TGTGCCACCAGCAGAGATACTGCAGATACGCAGTATTTT. The full variable domain, its missing parts supplied by reference TRBV15 and TRBJ2-3, is DAMVIQNPRYQVTQFGKPVTLSCSQTLNHNVMYWYQQKSSQAPKLLFHYYDKDFNNEADTPDNFQSRRPNTSFCFLDIRSPGLGDTAMYLCATSRDTADTQYFGPGTRLTVL.

This clonotype appeared many times. The V gene is TRBV30, the J gene TRBJ1-1; 9 bases agree with TRBD1. The CDR3 covers 14 residues. Germline trimming cut 3 bases from V and 1 base from J; bases unmatched to any gene: 3. Per germline, CDR1 GTSNPN and CDR2 SVGIG (reference sequence). The CDR3, as DNA: TGTGCCTGGAGAGGACAGGGGAGGAACACTGAAGCTTTCTTT. Amino acid sequence: CAWRGQGRNTEAFF.